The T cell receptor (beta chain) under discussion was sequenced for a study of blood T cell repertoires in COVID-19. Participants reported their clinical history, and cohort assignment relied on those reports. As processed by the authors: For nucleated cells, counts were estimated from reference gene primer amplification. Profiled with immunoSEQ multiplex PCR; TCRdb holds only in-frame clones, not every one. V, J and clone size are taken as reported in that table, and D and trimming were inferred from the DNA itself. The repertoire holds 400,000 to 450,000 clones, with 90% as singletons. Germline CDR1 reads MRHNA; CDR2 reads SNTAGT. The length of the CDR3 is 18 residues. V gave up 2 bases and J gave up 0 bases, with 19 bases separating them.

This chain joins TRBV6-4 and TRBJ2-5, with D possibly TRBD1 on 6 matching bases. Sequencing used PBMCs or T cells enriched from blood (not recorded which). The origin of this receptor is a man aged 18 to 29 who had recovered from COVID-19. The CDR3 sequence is CASSDRSQGNLYQETQYF. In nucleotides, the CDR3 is TGTGCCAGCAGTGACCGCTCACAGGGCAACCTGTACCAAGAGACCCAGTACTTC.